Following are 25 T cell receptor beta chains from one sample sequenced in a study of technical replicates of blood from a few donors. The repertoire was sequenced with immunoSEQ multiplex PCR; TCRdb's copy has only in-frame clones and lacks some. The data hold just over 80,000 clones, with around 96% observed a single time. What was sequenced was T cells isolated from PBMCs. The receptors were sampled from a human donor in good health.

This chain uses TRBV28 with TRBJ1-4; D is perhaps TRBD1 (5 bases). In germline, CDR1 is MDHEN, CDR2 SYDVKM. The V end was cut by 5 bases, the J end by 1 base, with 8 bases between. CDR3 length equals 14 residues. The CDR3 loop is CASSLTGTNEKLFF. The CDR3 DNA is TGTGCCAGCAGTCTTACAGGAACTAATGAAAAACTGTTTTTT.

This CDR3 is CASSYSGSNNEQYF. In DNA, the CDR3 is TGTGCCAGCTCATATAGCGGGAGTAACAACGAGCAGTACTTC. This rearrangement joins TRBV6-5 to TRBJ2-7; TRBD2 matches 9 bases. CDR1 is MNHEY and CDR2 is SVGAGI in the germline V gene. The V and J ends lost 8 bases and 5 bases, in that order; junction bases with no gene match: 10. CDR3 length: 14 amino acids.

This clone was detected once. The V gene is TRBV6-4, the J gene TRBJ2-1; 7 nucleotides line up with TRBD1. This CDR3 spans 15 amino acids. Germline CDR1 MRHNA, CDR2 SNTAGT. Trimming cost V 0 bases and J 5 bases; bases outside gene matches: 4. CDR3 sequence: CASSDSRDSHNEQFF. The CDR3 DNA reads as TGTGCCAGCAGTGACTCCCGGGACAGCCACAATGAGCAGTTCTTC.

The gene calls are TRBV11-2 and TRBJ2-7; 8 positions agree with TRBD2. Germline V gene lookup returns CDR1 SGHAT and CDR2 FQNNGV. The CDR3 loop spans 16 amino acids. J gave up 2 bases and V 5 bases, and 11 bases lay outside the gene matches. The CDR3 loop reads CASSLPAGLGAYEQYF. CDR3 DNA: TGTGCCAGCAGCCTACCCGCGGGACTAGGGGCCTACGAGCAGTACTTC.

The chain carries TRBV14 and TRBJ1-1; no clear D gene. V was shortened by 2 bases and J by 5 bases, with 18 bases between the two germline ends. The CDR3 contains 16 residues. Germline loops: CDR1 SGHDN, CDR2 FVKESK. The CDR3: CASSQLTEQAGTEAFF. The CDR3 nucleotides are TGTGCCAGCAGCCAACTTACAGAGCAGGCCGGAACTGAAGCTTTCTTT.

This clone was observed once. The chain couples TRBV6-5 to TRBJ1-2, with D possibly TRBD1 on 6 matching bases. The CDR3 is 14 amino acids. Germline CDR1 is MNHEY and CDR2 is SVGAGI. V gave up 2 bases and J gave up 4 bases, with 11 bases separating them. The CDR3 sequence: CASSYQQGVYGYTF. As DNA, the CDR3 is TGTGCCAGCAGTTACCAACAGGGAGTCTATGGCTACACCTTC.

The chain combines TRBV4-2 with TRBJ1-5, with 7 bases that match TRBD1. V lost 0 bases, J lost 6 bases, and 8 bases stayed unmatched. CDR1 is LGHNA, CDR2 YNFKEQ, per germline. The CDR3 consists of 16 residues. The CDR3 DNA sequence: TGTGCCAGCAGCCAAGAGGAGACAGGGACGATTCAGCCCCAGCATTTT. This translates into CASSQEETGTIQPQHF.

The chain is built from TRBV5-1 and TRBJ2-1; D possibly corresponds to TRBD1 (5 bases). The V gene lost 0 bases and the J gene lost 5 bases, with 12 bases spanning the gap. CDR1 and CDR2 from the germline V gene are SGHRS and YFSETQ. The CDR3 is 15 amino acids. The CDR3 protein is CASSLDLGLNNEQFF. CDR3 coding DNA: TGCGCCAGCAGCTTGGATTTGGGGCTGAACAATGAGCAGTTCTTC.

The table lists this clone with a few counts. V and J are TRBV6-4 and TRBJ1-1; 8 bases are a match to TRBD1. J lost 4 bases, V lost 4 bases, and 8 bases had no gene match. The CDR3 spans 15 residues. Germline CDR1 is MRHNA and CDR2 is SNTAGT. Written as DNA, the CDR3 is TGTGCCAGCAGTGGGACAGGGAACTTTTCCACTGAAGCTTTCTTT. Its protein is CASSGTGNFSTEAFF.

Only one count was recorded for this clone. The rearrangement links TRBV2 to TRBJ2-1, with D possibly matching TRBD2 (6 bases). V was shortened by 7 bases and J by 7 bases, with 11 bases between the two germline ends. This CDR3 is built from 12 residues. Per the germline V gene, CDR1 is SNHLY and CDR2 is FYNNEI. The CDR3 DNA reads as TGTGCCAGCAAAGGAGGGAGGAATGAGCAGTTCTTC. The encoded protein is CASKGGRNEQFF. Drawing the rest from reference TRBV2 and TRBJ2-1, the complete variable domain is EPEVTQTPSHQVTQMGQEVILRCVPISNHLYFYWYRQILGQKVEFLVSFYNNEISEKSEIFDDQFSVERPDGSNFTLKIRSTKLEDSAMYFCASKGGRNEQFFGPGTRLTVL.

V is TRBV19 and J is TRBJ1-3; weak D call: TRBD1 (6 bases). The CDR3 contains 17 residues. Germline V lookup: CDR1 LNHDA, CDR2 SQIVND (reference sequence). Between the trimmed V and J ends, which lost 2 bases and 0 bases, there was a span of 14 bases. CDR3 sequence reads: CASSILFDRNSGNTIYF. CDR3 nucleotides: TGTGCCAGTAGTATATTATTCGACAGGAACTCTGGAAACACCATATATTTT.

The J gene is TRBJ1-5, the V gene TRBV6-5, with 7 bases that match TRBD1. Germline CDR1 MNHEY, CDR2 SVGAGI. V dropped 5 bases and J dropped 3; count of bases not matched to a gene: 7. The CDR3 covers 15 residues. The chain's CDR3 is CASSPLDRDNQPQHF. Written as DNA, the CDR3 is TGTGCCAGCAGTCCCTTAGACAGGGACAATCAGCCCCAGCATTTT.

This sequence joins TRBV7-2 and TRBJ2-3; 7 positions match TRBD1. This CDR3 is built from 15 residues. In germline, CDR1 is SGHTA, CDR2 FQGNSA. J was trimmed by 1 base and V by 4 bases; bases with no gene match: 5. The CDR3 sequence is CASSSTGARTDTQYF. The CDR3 region has the DNA TGTGCCAGCAGCTCTACAGGGGCCCGCACAGATACGCAGTATTTT.

The gene calls are TRBV7-3 and TRBJ2-5; TRBD2 might be the D (6 bases). Germline lookup yields CDR1 SGHTA and CDR2 FQGTGA. The V end lost 3 bases, the J end lost 4 bases, and 15 bases lay between the germline ends. CDR3 length: 15 residues. In nucleotides, the CDR3 is TGTGCCAGCAGCTTGGCGGCGGGAAGCGGAGAGACCCAGTACTTC. It is translated as CASSLAAGSGETQYF.

DNA of the CDR3: TGTGCCAGCAGTTTCCAACAGGGAGAAGGACAGCCCCAGCATTTT. This codes for CASSFQQGEGQPQHF. J is TRBJ1-5 and V is TRBV27, with D possibly matching TRBD1 (6 bases). CDR3 length: 15 amino acids. The V gene's germline CDR1 is MNHEY and CDR2 SMNVEV (reference sequence). Trimming cost V 3 bases and J 7 bases, with 16 bases left between them.

This chain uses TRBV7-6 with TRBJ1-1; D is ambiguous. V was shortened by 3 bases and J by 4 bases, with 9 bases between the two germline ends. The CDR3 is 13 residues long. Germline values: CDR1 SGHVS, CDR2 FNYEAQ. CDR3 region: CASSFRVGTEAFF. In nucleotides, the CDR3 is TGTGCCAGCAGCTTTCGGGTCGGCACTGAAGCTTTCTTT.

This clone was observed once. This chain connects TRBV19 to TRBJ2-1; 12 bases align to TRBD2. The CDR3 extends over 13 amino acids. Trimming cost V 7 bases and J 9 bases; bases outside gene matches: 4. In germline, CDR1 is LNHDA, CDR2 SQIVND (reference sequence). In DNA, the CDR3 is TGTGCCAGTAAACTAGCGGGAGGTCCTGAGCAGTTCTTC. As protein: CASKLAGGPEQFF.

This chain links TRBV27 with TRBJ2-2, with D perhaps TRBD2 (7 bases). Germline assignment: CDR1 MNHEY and CDR2 SMNVEV (reference sequence). V lost 7 bases, J lost 3 bases, and 21 bases lay in between. The CDR3 consists of 17 residues. CDR3 amino acids: CASKGGFRGADTGELFF. The CDR3 nucleotides read TGTGCCAGCAAGGGAGGCTTCCGGGGGGCGGACACCGGGGAGCTGTTTTTT.

The chain links TRBV7-9 to TRBJ1-1, with D unclear. This CDR3 has 11 residues. Trimming removed 5 bases from V and 4 bases from J, with 5 bases in between. The germline gives CDR1 SEHNR, CDR2 FQNEAQ (reference sequence). As DNA, the CDR3 is TGTGCCAGCAGCCTTTCCACTGAAGCTTTCTTT. The encoded protein is CASSLSTEAFF.

The V gene is TRBV2, the J gene TRBJ2-7; D is unclear. The CDR3 is 12 amino acids. Germline V gene lookup returns CDR1 SNHLY and CDR2 FYNNEI. The V gene lost 8 bases and the J gene lost 7 bases, with 15 bases spanning the gap. The CDR3 nucleotides are TGTGCCAGCCTGGTAGCCCCTGGGGAGCAGTACTTC. Amino acids: CASLVAPGEQYF.

The J gene is TRBJ1-5, the V gene TRBV19; D possibly corresponds to TRBD1 (6 bases). The CDR3 length is 20 residues. V was pared by 6 bases and J by 6 bases, with 33 bases between. From germline, CDR1 is LNHDA and CDR2 SQIVND (reference sequence). CDR3 DNA: TGTGCCAGTAGCATCGTAGTACAGGGTGAGTGGGGATTTTTGGGTCAGCCCCAGCATTTT. The encoded protein is CASSIVVQGEWGFLGQPQHF.

This clone was counted once. This chain joins TRBV2 and TRBJ2-1, with 10 bases fitting TRBD2. Germline V CDR1 and CDR2: SNHLY, FYNNEI. This CDR3 spans 15 amino acids. V lost 4 bases to trimming and J lost 8 bases; unmatched junction nucleotides: 8. CDR3 loop: CASSGASGSTDEQFF. The DNA for the CDR3 is TGTGCCAGCAGTGGGGCTAGCGGGAGTACGGATGAGCAGTTCTTC.

This sequence joins TRBV7-2 and TRBJ2-2; TRBD1 or TRBD2 may be the D gene (5 bases each). Per germline, CDR1 SGHTA and CDR2 FQGNSA. Trimming removed 5 bases from V and 5 bases from J, with 12 bases in between. The CDR3 has 14 amino acids. The DNA for the CDR3 is TGTGCCAGCAGCCTAGGGGAGACGACCGGGGAGCTGTTTTTT. Its protein is CASSLGETTGELFF.

This chain links TRBV2 with TRBJ2-5; perhaps TRBD1 as D (5 bases). The CDR3 spans 16 residues. V lost 8 bases, J lost 0 bases, and 19 bases lay in between. Germline V lookup: CDR1 SNHLY, CDR2 FYNNEI. CDR3 sequence reads: CASQHKRAGYQETQYF. CDR3 DNA sequence: TGTGCCAGCCAACACAAAAGGGCAGGGTACCAAGAGACCCAGTACTTC.

V is TRBV2 and J is TRBJ1-2; D gene unclear. CDR1 SNHLY and CDR2 FYNNEI come from the germline V gene. The V and J ends lost 8 bases and 7 bases respectively, with 14 bases between them. The CDR3 consists of 12 residues. The CDR3 nucleotides read TGTGCCAGCTACAGTTTCGCGAGTGGCTACACCTTC. Protein sequence: CASYSFASGYTF.